The 24 T cell receptor beta chains below come from one sample, sequenced in a study of response to subunit inactivated influenza vaccine. MiXCR, applied by TCRdb to the RT-PCR reads, yields one record per CDR3 protein. Among 500,000 to 600,000 distinct CDR3 sequences listed, about 15% were seen once. The sequencing here drew on CD4+ T cells sorted from PBMCs, taken about 23 months after vaccination. These receptors all stem from a man aged 45 to 70 who received an inactivated influenza vaccine.

The V and J genes are TRBV15 and TRBJ2-3, with 9 bases matching TRBD2. After removal of 6 bases from V and 9 bases from J, the junction contained 10 bases not matched to a gene. Per the germline V gene, CDR1 is LNHNV and CDR2 is YYDKDF (reference sequence). The CDR3 is 14 residues long. In nucleotides, the CDR3 is TGTGCCACCAGGCTAGCGGGATGGCAGTGGACGCAGTATTTT. Its translation is CATRLAGWQWTQYF.

This clonotype has only a few counts. The chain recombines TRBV7-2 with TRBJ2-7; 7 bases are a match to TRBD1. Per germline, CDR1 SGHTA and CDR2 FQGNSA. This CDR3 contains 14 residues. V lost 5 bases, J lost 1 base, and 5 bases stayed unmatched. CDR3 DNA: TGTGCCAGCAGCCGCGTGACAGGGTCCTACGAGCAGTACTTC. It translates to CASSRVTGSYEQYF.

This clonotype was seen repeatedly, ten times or more. The J gene is TRBJ2-5, the V gene TRBV20-1, with 7 bases that match TRBD2. This CDR3 has 15 residues. Looked up from germline, CDR1 is DFQATT and CDR2 is SNEGSKA (reference sequence). The trim removed 4 bases at V and 2 bases at J, leaving 10 bases unmatched. The CDR3 spells CSANDPSGAQETQYF. In DNA form, the CDR3 reads TGCAGTGCTAACGATCCCAGCGGGGCACAAGAGACCCAGTACTTC.

In its sample, this clonotype was seen a few times. V gene TRBV28 combines with J gene TRBJ2-1, with a possible D match to TRBD2 (6 bases). V shed 5 bases and J shed 9 bases, with 23 bases lying between them. The CDR3 runs to 16 residues. Germline values: CDR1 MDHEN, CDR2 SYDVKM. The CDR3 DNA follows: TGTGCCAGCAGTCCCTCCCCGGCCAGCAACGGGGGTGAGCAGTTCTTC. Protein: CASSPSPASNGGEQFF. Variable domain in full (rest from reference TRBV28 and TRBJ2-1): DVKVTQSSRYLVKRTGEKVFLECVQDMDHENMFWYRQDPGLGLRLIYFSYDVKMKEKGDIPEGYSVSREKKERFSLILESASTNQTSMYLCASSPSPASNGGEQFFGPGTRLTVL.

The genes are TRBV9 and TRBJ2-2, with D tentatively TRBD2 (7 bases). Germline V gene lookup returns CDR1 SGDLS and CDR2 YYNGEE. The germline V and J ends were trimmed by 4 bases and 4 bases, with 14 bases remaining between them. CDR3 length: 15 residues. Written as DNA, the CDR3 is TGTGCCAGCAGCCCTCCAAGGGGGGGCACCGGGGAGCTGTTTTTT. Encoded protein: CASSPPRGGTGELFF. The whole variable domain, filled in from reference TRBV9 and TRBJ2-2, reads DSGVTQTPKHLITATGQRVTLRCSPRSGDLSVYWYQQSLDQGLQFLIQYYNGEERAKGNILERFSAQQFPDLHSELNLSSLELGDSALYFCASSPPRGGTGELFFGEGSRLTVL.

V gene TRBV20-1 combines with J gene TRBJ2-1, with 11 bases lining up with TRBD2. Trimming at V came to 6 bases and at J to 5 bases, leaving 6 bases not matched to a gene. The CDR3 totals 14 residues. From germline, CDR1 is DFQATT and CDR2 SNEGSKA (reference sequence). The CDR3 loop reads CSAALAGVDNEQFF. The CDR3 DNA reads as TGCAGTGCCGCACTAGCGGGAGTTGACAATGAGCAGTTCTTC.

The table lists this clonotype with a few counts. The chain links TRBV20-1 to TRBJ1-2; D not resolved. In germline, CDR1 is DFQATT, CDR2 SNEGSKA (reference sequence). CDR3 length: 13 amino acids. The CDR3 bases are TGCAGCGCCCGATCAGAAGCTAACTATGGCTACACCTTC. This encodes CSARSEANYGYTF.

This chain uses TRBV7-2 with TRBJ2-2, with D uncertain. The germline gives CDR1 SGHTA, CDR2 FQGNSA. This CDR3 comprises 15 residues. V lost 5 bases to trimming and J lost 0 bases, with 10 bases between them. This chain's CDR3 is CASSPPVSNTGELFF. DNA of the CDR3: TGTGCCAGCAGCCCCCCGGTATCGAACACCGGGGAGCTGTTTTTT.

This clonotype was detected ten times or more. The rearrangement links TRBV5-1 to TRBJ2-4; weak D call: TRBD1 (6 bases). CDR3 size: 16 residues. The germline V gene has CDR1 SGHRS and CDR2 YFSETQ. Trimming left V 4 bases short and J 1 base short, with 15 bases between. CDR3 residues: CASSGGQRGAKNIQYF. CDR3 DNA: TGCGCCAGCAGCGGAGGACAGCGAGGGGCCAAAAACATTCAGTACTTC.

This clonotype was seen more than once but under ten times. This sequence joins TRBV5-1 and TRBJ2-7; D gene ambiguous. V lost 0 bases to trimming and J lost 4 bases, with 14 bases between them. CDR3 length equals 15 residues. Germline V CDR1 and CDR2: SGHRS, YFSETQ. CDR3 protein: CASSLDSPRMYEQYF. CDR3 sequence (DNA): TGCGCCAGCAGCTTGGACTCTCCCCGGATGTACGAGCAGTACTTC.

The V gene is TRBV12-3 or TRBV12-4, the J gene TRBJ1-5; maybe TRBD1 (5 bases). This CDR3 region has 13 residues. V was trimmed by 1 base and J by 6 bases, leaving 7 bases between them. The CDR3 here is CASSLERGQPQHF. CDR3 nucleotides: TGTGCCAGCAGTTTAGAAAGGGGTCAGCCCCAGCATTTT.

The genes are TRBV28 and TRBJ2-5; D call uncertain. Trimming took 6 bases from V and 2 from J, leaving 22 bases between them. Germline CDR1 and CDR2: MDHEN and SYDVKM. There are 17 residues in the CDR3. CDR3 residues: CASRRPNYRTLQETQYF. For the CDR3, the DNA is TGTGCCAGCAGGCGTCCGAACTACAGAACCCTTCAAGAGACCCAGTACTTC.

The chain combines TRBV28 with TRBJ1-1, with TRBD1 matching over 9 bases. Germline V lookup: CDR1 MDHEN, CDR2 SYDVKM. V shed 6 bases and J 4 bases; nucleotides not matched to a gene: 9. CDR3 size: 15 residues. The CDR3 region is CASRPTGTGFTEAFF. CDR3 nucleotides: TGTGCCAGCAGACCCACCGGGACAGGGTTCACTGAAGCTTTCTTT.

This clonotype was observed a single time. J is TRBJ1-2 and V is TRBV6-1; D not resolved. The V and J ends lost 6 bases and 0 bases respectively, with 14 bases between them. This CDR3 has 15 amino acids. Germline values: CDR1 MNHNS, CDR2 SASEGT. CDR3 nucleotide sequence: TGTGCCAGCAGATCTGGTATTTTAGCTAACTATGGCTACACCTTC. Amino acids: CASRSGILANYGYTF.

This clonotype has just a few counts. The chain combines TRBV20-1 with TRBJ2-2; TRBD2 agrees at 11 bases. The CDR3 loop spans 18 amino acids. Germline V gene data show CDR1 as DFQATT and CDR2 as SNEGSKA (reference sequence). V was clipped by 0 bases and J by 2 bases; unmatched bases: 8. The CDR3: CSARDWRLAGRNTGELFF. CDR3 coding DNA: TGCAGTGCTAGAGATTGGCGACTAGCGGGACGAAACACCGGGGAGCTGTTTTTT.

The chain couples TRBV29-1 to TRBJ2-7, with a tentative D call TRBD1 (5 bases). The CDR3 loop spans 13 amino acids. Deletions cut 4 bases from V and 1 base from J, with 11 bases between. Germline CDR1 and CDR2: SQVTM and ANQGSEA. The CDR3 DNA reads TGCAGCGTTGGTCAGGGTTATTCCTACGAGCAGTACTTC. This gives the protein CSVGQGYSYEQYF.

This clonotype was counted a few times. The chain recombines TRBV3-1 with TRBJ2-4; tentatively, D is TRBD1 (6 bases). The CDR3 extends over 15 amino acids. V lost 1 base and J 4 bases, leaving 11 bases between the germline ends. Per the germline V gene, CDR1 is LGHDT and CDR2 is YNNKEL (reference sequence). The CDR3 loop is CASSQGWTAKNIQYF. CDR3 bases: TGTGCCAGCAGCCAAGGATGGACAGCGAAAAACATTCAGTACTTC.

This clonotype was detected ten times or more. The chain is built from TRBV27 and TRBJ2-5, with 11 positions matching TRBD2. Germline CDR1 and CDR2: MNHEY and SMNVEV (reference sequence). CDR3 length: 15 amino acids. The J segment lost 7 bases and the V segment lost 3 bases, leaving 7 bases of the junction unmatched. In nucleotides, the CDR3 is TGTGCCAGCAGTTTGTCTGGGACTAGCGGAGTGACCCAGTACTTC. This gives the protein CASSLSGTSGVTQYF.

This clonotype was picked up a small number of times. The chain carries TRBV5-5 and TRBJ1-2; unclear D gene. The CDR3 loop spans 15 amino acids. Trimming took 2 bases from V and 1 from J, leaving 12 bases between them. Germline V gene lookup returns CDR1 SGHKS and CDR2 YYEKEE (reference sequence). CDR3 in DNA: TGTGCCAGCAGCTTAACTATAACGATTAACTATGGCTACACCTTC. Residues: CASSLTITINYGYTF.

The DNA for the CDR3 is TGTGCCAGCAGCTCCCTTCCAGCAACTAATGAAAAACTGTTTTTT. This translates into CASSSLPATNEKLFF. The genes are TRBV5-4 and TRBJ1-4, with D uncertain. The germline CDR1 and CDR2 sequences are SGHNT and YYREEE (reference sequence). Trimming removed 3 bases from V and 0 bases from J, with 9 bases in between. This CDR3 comprises 15 residues.

This clonotype was picked up one time. The V call is TRBV2, the J call TRBJ2-5; TRBD2 matches 14 bases. The germline V gene encodes CDR1 SNHLY and CDR2 FYNNEI. The CDR3 length is 16 residues. The V segment lost 4 bases and the J segment 1 base; nucleotides outside the gene matches: 2. CDR3 coding DNA: TGTGCCAGCAGTGCGACTAGCGGGGGGGCCCAAGAGACCCAGTACTTC. This sequence encodes CASSATSGGAQETQYF.

This clonotype came up a few times. The chain uses TRBV20-1 and TRBJ1-6; tentative D call: TRBD1 (6 bases). The germline V gene encodes CDR1 DFQATT and CDR2 SNEGSKA (reference sequence). With 2 bases removed from V and 4 bases from J, the gap between germline ends came to 18 bases. The CDR3 contains 17 residues. The CDR3 DNA reads TGCAGTGCTAGACCTTGGACGAGGGGGACTTATAATTCACCCCTCCACTTT. Amino acids: CSARPWTRGTYNSPLHF.

This clonotype showed up just a few times. The chain combines TRBV4-1 with TRBJ2-2; 9 positions match TRBD1. V was pared by 2 bases and J by 5 bases, with 6 bases of the junction left unmatched. The length of the CDR3 is 16 residues. Germline V gene sequence: CDR1 MGHRA, CDR2 YSYEKL. DNA for the CDR3: TGCGCCAGCAGCCAAAGACCGGGACAGGGAACCGGGGAGCTGTTTTTT. Encoded protein: CASSQRPGQGTGELFF.

V is TRBV3-1 and J is TRBJ1-2; unclear D gene. Between the trimmed V and J ends, which lost 5 bases and 6 bases, there was a span of 7 bases. CDR1 and CDR2 from the germline V gene are LGHDT and YNNKEL (reference sequence). The CDR3 is made up of 11 amino acids. The chain's CDR3 is CASSALNGYTF. CDR3 sequence (DNA): TGTGCCAGCAGCGCCCTGAATGGCTACACCTTC.